This section outlines one T cell receptor (beta chain) sequence together with its context. Its antigen is not known. Using immunoSEQ multiplex PCR, the repertoire was profiled, and TCRdb retains in-frame clones only, with some absent. Among 40,000 to 55,000 clones listed, 85% to 90% were seen once. These data come from a study of OX40 agonist ivuxolimab in advanced cancers. About the study: All patients had ivuxolimab intravenously every 2 weeks at 0.01 to 10 mg/kg. Patients achieving partial responses numbered three: one hepatocellular carcinoma case and two cutaneous melanoma cases.

Germline lookup yields CDR1 SGHAT and CDR2 FQNNGV. The CDR3 covers 13 residues. The V gene lost 5 bases and the J gene lost 5 bases, with 12 bases spanning the gap. Findings and caveats of the study: Relative to CD4+ cells, CD8+ T cells on average had more expanded clones. CD4+ and CD8+ T cells in blood underwent clonal expansion by week 6 at 0.1 to 3.0 mg/kg.

The sequence was obtained from an adult with an advanced solid tumor such as melanoma, head and neck, liver or kidney cancer. V and J are TRBV11-2 and TRBJ1-2; no reliable D call. The specimen comprised CD4+ or CD8+ T cells sorted from blood, sampled in a trial of the OX40 agonist ivuxolimab. The CDR3 sequence: CASSKREIYGYTF. The CDR3 DNA reads TGTGCCAGCAGCAAGAGGGAGATTTATGGCTACACCTTC.